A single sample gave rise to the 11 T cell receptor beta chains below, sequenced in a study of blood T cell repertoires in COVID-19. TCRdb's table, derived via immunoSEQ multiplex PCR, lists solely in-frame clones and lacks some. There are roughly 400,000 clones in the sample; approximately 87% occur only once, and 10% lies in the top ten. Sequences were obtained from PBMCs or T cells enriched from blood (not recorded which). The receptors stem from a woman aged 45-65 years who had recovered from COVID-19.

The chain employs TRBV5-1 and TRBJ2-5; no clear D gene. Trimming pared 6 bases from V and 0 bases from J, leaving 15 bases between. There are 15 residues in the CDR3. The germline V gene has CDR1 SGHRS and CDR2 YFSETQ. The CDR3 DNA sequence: TGCGCCAGCATCAAAGGCCCGGAGAACCAAGAGACCCAGTACTTC. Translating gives CASIKGPENQETQYF.

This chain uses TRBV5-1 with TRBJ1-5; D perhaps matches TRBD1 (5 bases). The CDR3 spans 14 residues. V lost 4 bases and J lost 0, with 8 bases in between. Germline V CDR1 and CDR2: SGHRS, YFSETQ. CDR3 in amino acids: CASSVGGSNQPQHF. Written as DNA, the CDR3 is TGCGCCAGCAGCGTCGGGGGTAGCAATCAGCCCCAGCATTTT.

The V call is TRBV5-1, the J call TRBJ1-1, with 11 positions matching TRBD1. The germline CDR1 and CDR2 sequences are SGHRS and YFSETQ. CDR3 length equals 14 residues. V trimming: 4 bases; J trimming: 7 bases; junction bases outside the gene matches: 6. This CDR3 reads CASSPGTGGVEAFF. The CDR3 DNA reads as TGCGCCAGCAGCCCAGGGACAGGGGGGGTTGAAGCTTTCTTT.

The CDR3 loop is CASSWTGPPQPQHF. DNA of the CDR3: TGTGCCAGCAGCTGGACAGGGCCCCCTCAGCCCCAGCATTTT. V gene TRBV5-8 combines with J gene TRBJ1-5; TRBD1 matches 8 bases. Looked up from germline, CDR1 is SGHTS and CDR2 is YDEGEE. The CDR3 covers 14 residues. With 3 bases clipped from V and 6 bases from J, the junction kept 5 bases outside the gene matches. Looking up the rest from reference TRBV5-8 and TRBJ1-5 gives the full variable domain: EAGVTQSPTHLIKTRGQQATLRCSPISGHTSVYWYQQALGLGLQFLLWYDEGEERNRGNFPPRFSGRQFPNYSSELNVNALELEDSALYLCASSWTGPPQPQHFGDGTRLSIL.

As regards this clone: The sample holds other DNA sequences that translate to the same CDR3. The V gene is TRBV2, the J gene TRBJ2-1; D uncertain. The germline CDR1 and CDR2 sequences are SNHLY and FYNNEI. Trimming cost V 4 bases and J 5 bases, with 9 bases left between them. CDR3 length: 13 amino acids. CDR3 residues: CASSVERDNEQFF. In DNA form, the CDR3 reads TGTGCCAGCAGTGTGGAGAGAGACAATGAGCAGTTCTTC.

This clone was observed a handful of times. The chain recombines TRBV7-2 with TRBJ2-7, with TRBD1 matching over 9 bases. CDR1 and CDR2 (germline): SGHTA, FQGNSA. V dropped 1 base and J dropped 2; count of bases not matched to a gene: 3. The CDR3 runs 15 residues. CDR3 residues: CASSLGGTGPYEQYF. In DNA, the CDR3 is TGTGCCAGCAGCTTAGGAGGGACAGGGCCCTACGAGCAGTACTTC.

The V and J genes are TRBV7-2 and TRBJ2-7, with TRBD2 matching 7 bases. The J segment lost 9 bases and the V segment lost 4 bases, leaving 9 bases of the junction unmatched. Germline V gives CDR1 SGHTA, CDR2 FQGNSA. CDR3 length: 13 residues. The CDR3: CASSSGGYGGQYF. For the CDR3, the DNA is TGTGCCAGCAGCTCCGGGGGGTACGGCGGGCAGTACTTC.

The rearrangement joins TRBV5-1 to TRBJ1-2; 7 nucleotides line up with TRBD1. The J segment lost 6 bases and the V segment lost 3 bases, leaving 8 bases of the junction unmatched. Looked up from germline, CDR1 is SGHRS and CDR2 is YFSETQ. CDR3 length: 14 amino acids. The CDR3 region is CASSWGRQGDGYTF. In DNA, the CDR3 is TGCGCCAGCAGCTGGGGCCGACAGGGAGATGGCTACACCTTC.

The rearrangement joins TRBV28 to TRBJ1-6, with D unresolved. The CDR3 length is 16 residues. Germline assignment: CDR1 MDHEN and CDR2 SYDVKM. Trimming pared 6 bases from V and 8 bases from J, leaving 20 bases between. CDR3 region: CASRRGFGVRDSPLHF. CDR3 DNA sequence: TGTGCCAGCAGAAGAGGGTTCGGGGTGCGGGATTCACCCCTCCACTTT.

The CDR3 reads CASSQEGGRTEAFF. Written as DNA, the CDR3 is TGTGCCAGCAGTCAAGAAGGAGGAAGAACTGAAGCTTTCTTT. The chain uses TRBV6-4 and TRBJ1-1; D remains ambiguous. V shed 5 bases and J shed 5 bases, with 15 bases lying between them. Germline loops: CDR1 MRHNA, CDR2 SNTAGT. This CDR3 region has 14 residues.

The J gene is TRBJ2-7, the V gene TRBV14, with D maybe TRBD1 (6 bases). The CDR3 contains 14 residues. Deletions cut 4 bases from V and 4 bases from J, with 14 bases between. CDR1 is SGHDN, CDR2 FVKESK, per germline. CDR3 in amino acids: CASSPETGRYEQYF. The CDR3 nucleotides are TGTGCCAGCAGCCCCGAAACAGGGCGTTACGAGCAGTACTTC.